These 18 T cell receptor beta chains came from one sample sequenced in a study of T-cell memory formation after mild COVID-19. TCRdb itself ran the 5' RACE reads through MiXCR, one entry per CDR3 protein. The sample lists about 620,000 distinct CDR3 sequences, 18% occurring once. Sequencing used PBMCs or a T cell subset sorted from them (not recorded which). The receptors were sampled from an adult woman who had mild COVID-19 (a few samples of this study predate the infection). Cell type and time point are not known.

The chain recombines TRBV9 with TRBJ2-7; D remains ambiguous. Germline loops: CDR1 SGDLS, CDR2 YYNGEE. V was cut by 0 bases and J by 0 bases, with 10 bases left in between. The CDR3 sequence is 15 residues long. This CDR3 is CASSVGPRASYEQYF. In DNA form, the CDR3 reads TGTGCCAGCAGCGTAGGTCCCAGAGCCTCCTACGAGCAGTACTTC. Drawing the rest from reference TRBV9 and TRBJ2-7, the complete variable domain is DSGVTQTPKHLITATGQRVTLRCSPRSGDLSVYWYQQSLDQGLQFLIQYYNGEERAKGNILERFSAQQFPDLHSELNLSSLELGDSALYFCASSVGPRASYEQYFGPGTRLTVT.

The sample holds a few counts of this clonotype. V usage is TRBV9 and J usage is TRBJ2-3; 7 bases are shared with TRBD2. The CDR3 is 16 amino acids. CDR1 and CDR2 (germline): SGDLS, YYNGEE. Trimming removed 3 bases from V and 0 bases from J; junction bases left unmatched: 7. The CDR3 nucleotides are TGTGCCAGCAGCGCCCTAGCGGAGCCTAGCACAGATACGCAGTATTTT. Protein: CASSALAEPSTDTQYF.

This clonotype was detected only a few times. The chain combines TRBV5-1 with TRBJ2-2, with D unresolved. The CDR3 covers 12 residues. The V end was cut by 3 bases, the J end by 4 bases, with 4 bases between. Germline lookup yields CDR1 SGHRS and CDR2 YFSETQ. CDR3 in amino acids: CASSSSTGELFF. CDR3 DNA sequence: TGCGCCAGCAGCTCCTCCACCGGGGAGCTGTTTTTT.

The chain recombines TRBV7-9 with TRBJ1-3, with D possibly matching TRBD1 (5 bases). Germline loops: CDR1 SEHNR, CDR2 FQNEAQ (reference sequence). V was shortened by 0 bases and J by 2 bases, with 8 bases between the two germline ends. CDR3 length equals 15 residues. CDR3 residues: CASSLARAAGNTIYF. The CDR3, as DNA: TGTGCCAGCAGCTTAGCCAGGGCAGCTGGAAACACCATATATTTT.

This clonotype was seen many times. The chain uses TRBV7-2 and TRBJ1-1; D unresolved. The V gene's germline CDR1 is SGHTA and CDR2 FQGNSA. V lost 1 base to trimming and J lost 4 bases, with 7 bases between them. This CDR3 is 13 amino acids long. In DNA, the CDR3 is TGTGCCAGCAGCTTAGGTCGGACCACTGAAGCTTTCTTT. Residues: CASSLGRTTEAFF.

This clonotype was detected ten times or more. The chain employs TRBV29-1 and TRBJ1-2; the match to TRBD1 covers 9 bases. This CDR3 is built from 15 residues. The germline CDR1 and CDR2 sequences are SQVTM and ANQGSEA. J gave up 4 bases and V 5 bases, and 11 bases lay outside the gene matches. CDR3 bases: TGCAGCGTTCCCGCTCCGGGACAGGGAGGCTATGGCTACACCTTC. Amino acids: CSVPAPGQGGYGYTF.

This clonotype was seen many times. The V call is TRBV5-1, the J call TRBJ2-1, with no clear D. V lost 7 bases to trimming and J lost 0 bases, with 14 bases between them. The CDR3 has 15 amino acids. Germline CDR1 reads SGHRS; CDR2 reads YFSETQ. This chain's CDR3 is CASALRSSSYNEQFF. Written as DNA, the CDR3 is TGCGCCAGCGCTTTGCGCTCTAGCTCCTACAATGAGCAGTTCTTC.

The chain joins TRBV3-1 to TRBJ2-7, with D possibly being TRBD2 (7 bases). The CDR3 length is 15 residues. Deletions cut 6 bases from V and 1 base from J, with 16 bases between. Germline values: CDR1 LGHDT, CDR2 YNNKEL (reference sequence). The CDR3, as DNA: TGTGCCAGCAGGGGAGGGGGTTCTCGGTCCTACGAGCAGTACTTC. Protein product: CASRGGGSRSYEQYF.

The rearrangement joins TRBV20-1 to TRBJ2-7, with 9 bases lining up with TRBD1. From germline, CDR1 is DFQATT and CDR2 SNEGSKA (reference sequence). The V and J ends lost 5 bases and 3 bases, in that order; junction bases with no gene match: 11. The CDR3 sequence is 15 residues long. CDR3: CSAPYPGQGVYEQYF. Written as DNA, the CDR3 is TGCAGTGCTCCTTATCCGGGACAGGGTGTCTACGAGCAGTACTTC.

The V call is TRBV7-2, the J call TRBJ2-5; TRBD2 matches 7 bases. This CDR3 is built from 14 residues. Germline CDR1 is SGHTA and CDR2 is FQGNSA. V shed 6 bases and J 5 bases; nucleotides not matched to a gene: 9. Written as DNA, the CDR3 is TGTGCCAGCAGTACCGGGCCCGGGGGGGAGACCCAGTACTTC. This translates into CASSTGPGGETQYF.

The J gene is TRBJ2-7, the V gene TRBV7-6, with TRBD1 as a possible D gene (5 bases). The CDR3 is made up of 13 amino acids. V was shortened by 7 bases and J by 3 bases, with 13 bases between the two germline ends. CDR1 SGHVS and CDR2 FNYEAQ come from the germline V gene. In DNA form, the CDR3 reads TGTGCCAGCATCCCGAAAACAGGCTACGAGCAGTACTTC. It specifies CASIPKTGYEQYF.

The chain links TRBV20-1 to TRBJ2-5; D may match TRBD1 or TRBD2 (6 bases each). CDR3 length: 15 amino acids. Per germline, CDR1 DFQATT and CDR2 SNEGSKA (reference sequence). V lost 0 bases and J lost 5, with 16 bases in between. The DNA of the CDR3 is TGCAGTGCTAGAGATCACAGGGACGGGGGCGAGACCCAGTACTTC. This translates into CSARDHRDGGETQYF.

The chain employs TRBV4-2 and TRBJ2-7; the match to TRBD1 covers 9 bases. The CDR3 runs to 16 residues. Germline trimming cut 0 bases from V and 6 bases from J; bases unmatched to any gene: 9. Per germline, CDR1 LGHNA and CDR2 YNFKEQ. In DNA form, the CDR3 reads TGTGCCAGCAGCCAAGAGGGGGACAGGGACCCTTCCGAGCAGTACTTC. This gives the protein CASSQEGDRDPSEQYF.

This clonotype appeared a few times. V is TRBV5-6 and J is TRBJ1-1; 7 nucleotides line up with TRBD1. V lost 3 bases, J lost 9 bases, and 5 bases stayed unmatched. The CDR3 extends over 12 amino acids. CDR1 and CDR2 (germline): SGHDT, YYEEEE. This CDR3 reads CASSWGGQQAFF. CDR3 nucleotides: TGTGCCAGCAGCTGGGGGGGACAGCAAGCTTTCTTT.

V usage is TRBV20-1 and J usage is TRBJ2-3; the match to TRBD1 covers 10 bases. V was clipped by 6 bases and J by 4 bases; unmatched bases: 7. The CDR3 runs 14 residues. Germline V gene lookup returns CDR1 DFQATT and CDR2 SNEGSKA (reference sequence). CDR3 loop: CSATGTGAPDTQYF. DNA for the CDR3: TGCAGTGCCACCGGGACAGGGGCCCCAGATACGCAGTATTTT.

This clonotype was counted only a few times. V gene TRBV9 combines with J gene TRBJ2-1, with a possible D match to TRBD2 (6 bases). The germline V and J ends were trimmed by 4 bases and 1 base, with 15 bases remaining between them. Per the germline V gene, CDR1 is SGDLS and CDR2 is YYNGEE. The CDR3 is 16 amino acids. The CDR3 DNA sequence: TGTGCCAGCAGCATAAGTAGCGGTCAGTCCTACAATGAGCAGTTCTTC. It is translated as CASSISSGQSYNEQFF.

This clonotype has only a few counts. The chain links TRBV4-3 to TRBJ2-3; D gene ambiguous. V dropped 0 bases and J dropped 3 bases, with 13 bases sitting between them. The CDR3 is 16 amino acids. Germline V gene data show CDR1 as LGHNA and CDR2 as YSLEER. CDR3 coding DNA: TGCGCCAGCAGCCAAGATCTTGAGCCCCGGACAGATACGCAGTATTTT. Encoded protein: CASSQDLEPRTDTQYF.

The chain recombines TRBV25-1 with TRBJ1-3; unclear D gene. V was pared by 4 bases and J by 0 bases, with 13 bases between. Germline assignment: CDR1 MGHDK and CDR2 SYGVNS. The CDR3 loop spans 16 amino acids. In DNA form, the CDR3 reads TGTGCCAGCAGTGTTGGACGGGAGTACTCTGGAAACACCATATATTTT. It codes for CASSVGREYSGNTIYF.